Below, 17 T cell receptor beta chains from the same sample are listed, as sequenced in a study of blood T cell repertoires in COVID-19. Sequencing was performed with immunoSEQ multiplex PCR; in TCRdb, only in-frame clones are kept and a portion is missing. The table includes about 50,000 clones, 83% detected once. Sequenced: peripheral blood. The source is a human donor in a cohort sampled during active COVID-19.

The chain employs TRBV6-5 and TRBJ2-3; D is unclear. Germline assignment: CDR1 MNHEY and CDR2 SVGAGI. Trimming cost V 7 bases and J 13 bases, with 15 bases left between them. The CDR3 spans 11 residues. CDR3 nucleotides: TGTGCCAGCAAAGCCCTGGTCGAGGAGTATTTT. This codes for CASKALVEEYF.

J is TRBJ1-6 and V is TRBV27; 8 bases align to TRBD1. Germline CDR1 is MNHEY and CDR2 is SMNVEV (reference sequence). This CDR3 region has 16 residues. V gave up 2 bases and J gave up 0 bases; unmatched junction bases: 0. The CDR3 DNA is TGTGCCAGCAGTTTACAGGGGGCCTCCTATAATTCACCCCTCCACTTT. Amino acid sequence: CASSLQGASYNSPLHF.

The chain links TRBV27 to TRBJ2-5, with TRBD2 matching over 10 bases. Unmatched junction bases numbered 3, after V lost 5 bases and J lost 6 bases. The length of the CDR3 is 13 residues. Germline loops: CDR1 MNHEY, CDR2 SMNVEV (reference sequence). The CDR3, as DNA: TGTGCCAGCAGTCTGGGACTAGCGCAGACCCAGTACTTC. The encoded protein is CASSLGLAQTQYF.

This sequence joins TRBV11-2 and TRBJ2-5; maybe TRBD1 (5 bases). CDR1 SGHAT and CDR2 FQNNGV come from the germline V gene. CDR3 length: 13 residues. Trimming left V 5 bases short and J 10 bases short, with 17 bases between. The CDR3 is CASSQGPLVLQYF. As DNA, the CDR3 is TGTGCCAGCAGCCAGGGCCCCCTAGTACTCCAGTACTTC.

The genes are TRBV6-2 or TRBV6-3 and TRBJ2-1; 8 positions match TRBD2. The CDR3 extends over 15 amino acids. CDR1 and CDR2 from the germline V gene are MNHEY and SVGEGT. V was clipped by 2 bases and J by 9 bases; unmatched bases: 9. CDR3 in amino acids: CASSYPGLVTAEQFF. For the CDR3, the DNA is TGTGCCAGCAGTTACCCGGGACTAGTCACCGCTGAGCAGTTCTTC.

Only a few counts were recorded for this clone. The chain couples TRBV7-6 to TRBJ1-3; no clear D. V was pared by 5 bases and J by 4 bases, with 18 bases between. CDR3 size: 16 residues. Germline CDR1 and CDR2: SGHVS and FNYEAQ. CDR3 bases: TGTGCCAGCAGCCAAGAGGGTGGGGTCCCGGGAAACACCATATATTTT. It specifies CASSQEGGVPGNTIYF.

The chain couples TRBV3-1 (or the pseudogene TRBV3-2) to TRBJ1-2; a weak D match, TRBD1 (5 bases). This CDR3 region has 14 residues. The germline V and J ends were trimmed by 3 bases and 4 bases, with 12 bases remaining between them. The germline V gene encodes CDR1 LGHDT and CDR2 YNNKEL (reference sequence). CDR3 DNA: TGTGCCAGCAGCCACAGGGATCGCGGCTATGGCTACACCTTC. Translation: CASSHRDRGYGYTF.

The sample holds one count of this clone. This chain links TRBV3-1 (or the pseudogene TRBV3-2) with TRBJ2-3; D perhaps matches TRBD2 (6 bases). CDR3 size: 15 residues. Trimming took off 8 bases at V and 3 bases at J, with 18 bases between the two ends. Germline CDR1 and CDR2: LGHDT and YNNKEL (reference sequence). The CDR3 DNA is TGTGCCAGCCGGAGGGGCGGGGTTGAAACAGATACGCAGTATTTT. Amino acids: CASRRGGVETDTQYF.

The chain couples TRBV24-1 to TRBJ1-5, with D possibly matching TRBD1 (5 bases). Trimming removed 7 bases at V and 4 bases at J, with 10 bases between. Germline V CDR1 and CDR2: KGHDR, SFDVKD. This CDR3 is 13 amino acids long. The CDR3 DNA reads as TGTGCCACCAGCGGGGGGAATAATCAGCCCCAGCATTTT. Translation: CATSGGNNQPQHF.

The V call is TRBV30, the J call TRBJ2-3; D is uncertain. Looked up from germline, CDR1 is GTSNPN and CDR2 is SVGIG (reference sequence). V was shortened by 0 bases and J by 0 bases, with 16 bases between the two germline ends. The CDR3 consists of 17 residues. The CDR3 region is CAWSVLTLSPSTDTQYF. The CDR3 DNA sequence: TGTGCCTGGAGTGTACTTACCCTTTCACCTAGCACAGATACGCAGTATTTT.

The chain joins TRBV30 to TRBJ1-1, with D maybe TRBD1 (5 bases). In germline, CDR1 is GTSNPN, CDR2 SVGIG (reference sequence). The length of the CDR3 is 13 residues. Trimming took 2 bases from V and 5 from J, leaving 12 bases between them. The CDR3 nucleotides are TGTGCCTGGAGTCCCAGGGTAGGAACTGAAGCTTTCTTT. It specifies CAWSPRVGTEAFF.

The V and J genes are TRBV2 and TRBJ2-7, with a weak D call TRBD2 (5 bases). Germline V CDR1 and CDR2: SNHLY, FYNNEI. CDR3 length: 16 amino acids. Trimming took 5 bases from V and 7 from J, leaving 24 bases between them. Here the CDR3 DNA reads TGTGCCAGCAGTCTCGAGGGTAGGTTCGCCCTTCGGGAGCAGTACTTC. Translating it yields CASSLEGRFALREQYF.

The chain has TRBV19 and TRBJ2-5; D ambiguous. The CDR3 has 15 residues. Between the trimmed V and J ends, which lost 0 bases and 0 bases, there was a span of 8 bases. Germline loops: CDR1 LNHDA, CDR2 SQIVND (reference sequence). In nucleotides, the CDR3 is TGTGCCAGTAGTATAGACAGGCTGAACCAAGAGACCCAGTACTTC. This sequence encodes CASSIDRLNQETQYF.

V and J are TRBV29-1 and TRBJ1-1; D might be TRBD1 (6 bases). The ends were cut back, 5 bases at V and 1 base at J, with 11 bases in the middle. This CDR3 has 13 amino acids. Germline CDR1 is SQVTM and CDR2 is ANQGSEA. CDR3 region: CSVQLGANTEAFF. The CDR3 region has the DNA TGCAGCGTTCAGTTGGGGGCGAACACTGAAGCTTTCTTT.

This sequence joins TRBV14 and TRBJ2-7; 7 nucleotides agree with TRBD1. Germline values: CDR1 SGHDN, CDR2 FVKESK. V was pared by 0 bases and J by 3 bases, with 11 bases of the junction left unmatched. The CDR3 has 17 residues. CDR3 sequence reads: CASSQDRWTGLLYEQYF. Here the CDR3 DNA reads TGTGCCAGCAGCCAAGATCGGTGGACAGGCCTCCTCTACGAGCAGTACTTC.

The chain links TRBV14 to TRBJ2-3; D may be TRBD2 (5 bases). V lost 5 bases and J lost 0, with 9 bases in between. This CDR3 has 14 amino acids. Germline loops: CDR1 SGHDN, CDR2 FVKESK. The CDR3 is CASSSGSSTDTQYF. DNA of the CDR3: TGTGCCAGCAGCTCGGGGAGTAGCACAGATACGCAGTATTTT.

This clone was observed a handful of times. This CDR3 is CASSEVSTSNQPQHF. CDR3 bases: TGTGCCAGCAGTGAAGTGTCTACTTCAAATCAGCCCCAGCATTTT. The chain carries TRBV2 and TRBJ1-5; D uncertain. V was cut by 1 base and J by 4 bases, with 11 bases left in between. CDR1 SNHLY and CDR2 FYNNEI come from the germline V gene. The CDR3 runs to 15 residues.